One and the same sample provided the 16 T cell receptor beta chains below, sequenced in a study of T cell responses to AZD1222 COVID-19 vaccine. Sequencing was performed with immunoSEQ multiplex PCR; in TCRdb, only in-frame clones are kept and a portion is missing. The repertoire holds tens of thousands of clones, with around 85% as singletons. Sequencing used peripheral blood, obtained on day 0 of AZD1222 vaccination. These receptors originate from an adult in good health.

This sequence joins TRBV5-4 and TRBJ2-6; D is uncertain. There are 13 residues in the CDR3. Per the germline V gene, CDR1 is SGHNT and CDR2 is YYREEE (reference sequence). V lost 4 bases and J lost 1, with 3 bases in between. CDR3 bases: TGTGCCAGCAGCGTATCTGGGGCCAACGTCCTGACTTTC. Translating it yields CASSVSGANVLTF.

The chain employs TRBV5-1 and TRBJ1-2, with D possibly TRBD1 on 6 matching bases. Germline-derived CDR1 and CDR2 are SGHRS and YFSETQ. The V end was cut by 5 bases, the J end by 6 bases, with 14 bases between. CDR3 length: 13 residues. CDR3 sequence: CASRFNREDGYTF. CDR3 nucleotide sequence: TGCGCCAGCAGGTTCAACAGGGAGGATGGCTACACCTTC.

The chain carries TRBV24-1 and TRBJ2-1, with D uncertain. V was pared by 4 bases and J by 10 bases, with 10 bases between. This CDR3 contains 12 residues. Germline-derived CDR1 and CDR2 are KGHDR and SFDVKD. In DNA form, the CDR3 reads TGTGCCACCAGTGACAAACAAGGAGAGCAGTTCTTC. Translated: CATSDKQGEQFF.

The CDR3 sequence: CASSLPGMGYTF. DNA of the CDR3: TGTGCCAGCAGCTTGCCAGGGATGGGCTACACCTTC. The V and J genes are TRBV5-4 and TRBJ1-2, with TRBD1 as a possible D gene (5 bases). Looked up from germline, CDR1 is SGHNT and CDR2 is YYREEE (reference sequence). Deletions cut 1 base from V and 8 bases from J, with 9 bases between. The CDR3 is made up of 12 amino acids.

This clone was counted only a few times. This rearrangement joins TRBV19 to TRBJ1-1, with D hard to call. Germline values: CDR1 LNHDA, CDR2 SQIVND (reference sequence). V lost 9 bases to trimming and J lost 5 bases, with 10 bases between them. This CDR3 has 11 amino acids. The CDR3 here is CASFWRTEAFF. Written as DNA, the CDR3 is TGTGCCAGCTTCTGGCGGACTGAAGCTTTCTTT.

This chain connects TRBV7-6 to TRBJ2-7; perhaps TRBD2 as D (5 bases). Trimming stripped 0 bases from V and 6 bases from J, with 18 bases between. The CDR3 is made up of 16 amino acids. Looked up from germline, CDR1 is SGHVS and CDR2 is FNYEAQ. Here the CDR3 DNA reads TGTGCCAGCAGCTTAGCGGGCGGGCCAAGCCCATCCGAGCAGTACTTC. The encoded protein is CASSLAGGPSPSEQYF. The complete variable domain, with remaining parts taken from reference TRBV7-6 and TRBJ2-7, reads GAGVSQSPRYKVTKRGQDVALRCDPISGHVSLYWYRQALGQGPEFLTYFNYEAQQDKSGLPNDRFSAERPEGSISTLTIQRTEQRDSAMYRCASSLAGGPSPSEQYFGPGTRLTVT.

The V gene is TRBV20-1, the J gene TRBJ1-1, with D unresolved. The CDR3 has 11 residues. The V and J ends lost 4 bases and 2 bases respectively, with 5 bases between them. The V gene's germline CDR1 is DFQATT and CDR2 SNEGSKA (reference sequence). CDR3 bases: TGCAGTGCTACAGATAACACTGAAGCTTTCTTT. Translated, it gives CSATDNTEAFF.

The chain links TRBV19 to TRBJ2-1; D remains unclear. Germline V lookup: CDR1 LNHDA, CDR2 SQIVND (reference sequence). The CDR3 is 12 amino acids. Deletions cut 5 bases from V and 8 bases from J, with 10 bases between. This chain's CDR3 is CASSQSGYEQFF. CDR3 bases: TGTGCCAGTAGTCAATCCGGTTATGAGCAGTTCTTC.

V gene TRBV19 combines with J gene TRBJ2-1, with TRBD2 identical over 7 bases. Germline V gene lookup returns CDR1 LNHDA and CDR2 SQIVND (reference sequence). The length of the CDR3 is 15 residues. The V and J ends lost 7 bases and 5 bases, in that order; junction bases with no gene match: 11. CDR3 bases: TGTGCCAGTACTCCGGGGGGAGGGTCGGACAATGAGCAGTTCTTC. It is translated as CASTPGGGSDNEQFF.

This chain links TRBV19 with TRBJ2-3; 13 nucleotides line up with TRBD2. CDR1 and CDR2 from the germline V gene are LNHDA and SQIVND (reference sequence). J was trimmed by 5 bases and V by 9 bases; bases with no gene match: 5. This CDR3 comprises 14 residues. CDR3 bases: TGTGCCAGCGGGGGACTAGCGGGAAGAGATACGCAGTATTTT. Its translation is CASGGLAGRDTQYF.

The chain employs TRBV18 and TRBJ2-1, with 8 bases that match TRBD2. V was pared by 3 bases and J by 7 bases, with 14 bases of the junction left unmatched. CDR3 length: 17 amino acids. The germline V gene has CDR1 KGHSH and CDR2 LQKENI. The CDR3 DNA sequence: TGTGCCAGCTCACCCCGCCGGTCGAGCGGGAGCGCAAATGAGCAGTTCTTC. Its translation: CASSPRRSSGSANEQFF.

This clone was observed a handful of times. The chain links TRBV5-1 to TRBJ1-6; weak D call: TRBD1 (5 bases). The CDR3 sequence is 15 residues long. Trimming stripped 0 bases from V and 13 bases from J, with 17 bases between. The V gene's germline CDR1 is SGHRS and CDR2 YFSETQ. CDR3 DNA sequence: TGCGCCAGCAGCTTGGAGGTTCTTGGGGACGCCCCCCTCCACTTT. It codes for CASSLEVLGDAPLHF.

The V gene is TRBV11-2, the J gene TRBJ1-5; D not resolved. V was trimmed by 0 bases and J by 10 bases, leaving 10 bases between them. Per germline, CDR1 SGHAT and CDR2 FQNNGV. The CDR3 consists of 13 residues. The CDR3 protein is CASSLDLPHPQHF. The CDR3 region has the DNA TGTGCCAGCAGCTTAGATCTCCCCCATCCCCAGCATTTT.

V gene TRBV5-1 combines with J gene TRBJ1-2; 7 bases are shared with TRBD1. Germline lookup yields CDR1 SGHRS and CDR2 YFSETQ. The J segment lost 0 bases and the V segment lost 7 bases, leaving 6 bases of the junction unmatched. The CDR3 totals 14 residues. CDR3 sequence (DNA): TGCGCCAGCTCTAGACAGGGAGCTAACTATGGCTACACCTTC. Protein sequence: CASSRQGANYGYTF. Complete variable domain (other parts from reference TRBV5-1 and TRBJ1-2): KAGVTQTPRYLIKTRGQQVTLSCSPISGHRSVSWYQQTPGQGLQFLFEYFSETQRNKGNFPGRFSGRQFSNSRSEMNVSTLELGDSALYLCASSRQGANYGYTFGSGTRLTVV.

The chain joins TRBV6-2 or TRBV6-3 to TRBJ2-7; no reliable D call. This CDR3 has 15 residues. V was shortened by 1 base and J by 3 bases, with 13 bases between the two germline ends. Looked up from germline, CDR1 is MNHEY and CDR2 is SVGEGT. The CDR3 nucleotides read TGTGCCAGCAGTTACTATACGGCTAGGAACTACGAGCAGTACTTC. It translates to CASSYYTARNYEQYF.

V usage is TRBV30 and J usage is TRBJ2-1, with 11 bases that match TRBD1. The CDR3 contains 14 residues. The V and J ends lost 4 bases and 7 bases, in that order; junction bases with no gene match: 6. The germline CDR1 and CDR2 sequences are GTSNPN and SVGIG (reference sequence). Here the CDR3 DNA reads TGTGCCTGGACCGGGACAGGGGGTTGGAATGAGCAGTTCTTC. This translates into CAWTGTGGWNEQFF.